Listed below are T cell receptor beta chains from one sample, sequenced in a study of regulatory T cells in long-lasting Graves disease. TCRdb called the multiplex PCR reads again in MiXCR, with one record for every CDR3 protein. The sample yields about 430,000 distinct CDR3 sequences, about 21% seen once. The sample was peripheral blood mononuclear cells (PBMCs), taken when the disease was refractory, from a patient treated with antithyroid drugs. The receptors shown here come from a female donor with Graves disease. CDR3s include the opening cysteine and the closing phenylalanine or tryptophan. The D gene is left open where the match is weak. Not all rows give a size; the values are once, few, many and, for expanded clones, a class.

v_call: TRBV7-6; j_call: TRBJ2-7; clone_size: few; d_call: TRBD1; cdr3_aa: CASSPTGTGDSYEQYF; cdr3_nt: TGTGCCAGCAGCCCTACCGGGACAGGGGATTCCTACGAGCAGTACTTC
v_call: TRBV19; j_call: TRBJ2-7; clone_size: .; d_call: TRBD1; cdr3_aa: CASSTGTEFYEQYF; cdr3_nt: TGTGCCAGTTCCACCGGGACAGAGTTCTACGAGCAGTACTTC
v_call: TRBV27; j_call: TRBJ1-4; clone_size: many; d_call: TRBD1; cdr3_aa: CASSFYPGQGNEKLFF; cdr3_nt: TGTGCCAGCAGCTTCTATCCGGGACAGGGTAACGAAAAACTGTTTTTT
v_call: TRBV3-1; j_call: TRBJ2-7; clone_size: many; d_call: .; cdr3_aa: CASSQGQSTEQYF; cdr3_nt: TGTGCCAGCAGCCAAGGGCAAAGTACCGAGCAGTACTTC
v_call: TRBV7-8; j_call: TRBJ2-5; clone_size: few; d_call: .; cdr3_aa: CASSSQGGHVILETQYF; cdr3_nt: TGTGCCAGCAGCTCCCAAGGAGGACACGTGATATTAGAGACCCAGTACTTC
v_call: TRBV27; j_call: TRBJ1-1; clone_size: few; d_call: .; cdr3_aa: CASSFGGPGTEAFF; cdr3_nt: TGTGCCAGCAGTTTTGGGGGTCCGGGAACTGAAGCTTTCTTT
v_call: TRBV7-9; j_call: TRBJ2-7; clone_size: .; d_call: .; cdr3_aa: CASSLEGGLSYEQYF; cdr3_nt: TGTGCCAGCAGCTTAGAGGGGGGTTTGTCCTACGAGCAGTACTTC
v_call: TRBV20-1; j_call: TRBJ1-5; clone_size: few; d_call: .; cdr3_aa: CSALGRGPQHF; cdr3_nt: TGCAGTGCCCTGGGTCGGGGGCCCCAGCATTTT
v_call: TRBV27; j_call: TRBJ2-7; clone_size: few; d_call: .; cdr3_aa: CASSSVLGAYEQYF; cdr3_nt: TGTGCCAGCAGTTCCGTACTGGGGGCCTACGAGCAGTACTTC
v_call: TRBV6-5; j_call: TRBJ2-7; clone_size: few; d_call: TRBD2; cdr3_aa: CASSFLAGAYEQYF; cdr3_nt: TGTGCCAGCAGTTTTCTAGCGGGAGCGTACGAGCAGTACTTC
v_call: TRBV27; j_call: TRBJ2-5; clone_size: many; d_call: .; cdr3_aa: CASSLLGQSRETQYF; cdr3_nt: TGTGCCAGCAGTTTATTAGGACAGAGTCGGGAGACCCAGTACTTC
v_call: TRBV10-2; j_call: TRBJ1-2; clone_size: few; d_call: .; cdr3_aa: CASSELRTVYGYTF; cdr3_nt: TGCGCCAGCTCCGAATTAAGGACAGTCTATGGCTACACCTTC
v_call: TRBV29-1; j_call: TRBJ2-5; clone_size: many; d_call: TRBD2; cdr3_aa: CSVNGRATAETQYF; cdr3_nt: TGCAGCGTAAACGGGAGGGCCACAGCGGAGACCCAGTACTTC
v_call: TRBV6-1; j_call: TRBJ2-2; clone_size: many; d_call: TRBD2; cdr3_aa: CASSRGTSGSIGGELFF; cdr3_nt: TGTGCCAGCAGTCGCGGGACTAGCGGGAGTATTGGCGGGGAGCTGTTTTTT
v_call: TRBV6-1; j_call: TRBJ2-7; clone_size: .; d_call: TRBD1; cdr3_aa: CASRGTGASYEQYF; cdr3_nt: TGTGCCAGCAGAGGGACAGGGGCTTCCTACGAGCAGTACTTC
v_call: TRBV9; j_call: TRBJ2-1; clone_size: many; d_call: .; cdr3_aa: CASSVRPQNEQFF; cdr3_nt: TGTGCCAGCAGCGTAAGACCTCAGAATGAGCAGTTCTTC
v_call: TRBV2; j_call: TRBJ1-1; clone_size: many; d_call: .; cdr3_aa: CASSEPKGDTEAFF; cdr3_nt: TGTGCCAGCAGTGAGCCCAAAGGGGACACTGAAGCTTTCTTT
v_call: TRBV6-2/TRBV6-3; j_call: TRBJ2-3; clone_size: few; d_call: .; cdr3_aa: CASSTIDPGTDTQYF; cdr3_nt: TGTGCCAGTAGTACCATTGATCCCGGCACAGATACGCAGTATTTT
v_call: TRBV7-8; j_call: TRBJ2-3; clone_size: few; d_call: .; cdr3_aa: CASSLAGGLSFTDTQYF; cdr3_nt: TGTGCCAGCAGCTTAGCTGGAGGGTTATCATTCACAGATACGCAGTATTTT
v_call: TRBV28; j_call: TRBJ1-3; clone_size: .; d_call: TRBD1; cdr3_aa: CASSLYRGLSGNTIYF; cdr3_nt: TGTGCCAGCAGTTTGTACAGGGGGTTGTCTGGAAACACCATATATTTT
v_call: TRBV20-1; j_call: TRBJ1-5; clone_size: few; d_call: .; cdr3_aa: CSARDPWTYSNQPQHF; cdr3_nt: TGCAGTGCTAGAGACCCATGGACCTATAGCAATCAGCCCCAGCATTTT
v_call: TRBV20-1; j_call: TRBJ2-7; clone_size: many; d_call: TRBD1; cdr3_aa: CSARTPGQSYEQYF; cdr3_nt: TGCAGTGCTAGAACCCCGGGACAGAGCTACGAGCAGTACTTC
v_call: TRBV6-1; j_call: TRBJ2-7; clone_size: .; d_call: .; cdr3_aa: CASSEQLAANYEQYF; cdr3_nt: TGTGCCAGCAGTGAGCAACTAGCTGCCAACTACGAGCAGTACTTC
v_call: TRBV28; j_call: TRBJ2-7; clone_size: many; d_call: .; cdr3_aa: CASSLAAGVDEQYF; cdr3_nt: TGTGCCAGCAGTTTGGCAGCAGGGGTCGACGAGCAGTACTTC
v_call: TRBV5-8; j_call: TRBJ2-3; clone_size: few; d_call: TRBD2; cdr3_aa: CASSEGTSALTDTQYF; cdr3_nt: TGTGCCAGCAGCGAGGGGACTAGTGCCCTCACAGATACGCAGTATTTT
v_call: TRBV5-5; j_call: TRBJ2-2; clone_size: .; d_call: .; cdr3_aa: CASTVGPNTGELFF; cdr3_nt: TGTGCCAGCACGGTGGGGCCGAACACCGGGGAGCTGTTTTTT
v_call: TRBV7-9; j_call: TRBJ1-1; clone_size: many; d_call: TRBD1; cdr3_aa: CASSLAGTVEAFF; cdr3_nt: TGTGCCAGCAGCTTAGCCGGGACAGTTGAAGCTTTCTTT
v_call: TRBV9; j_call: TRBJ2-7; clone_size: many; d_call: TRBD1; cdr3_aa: CASSAQGTAEAYEQYF; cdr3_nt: TGTGCCAGCAGCGCCCAAGGGACAGCAGAGGCCTACGAGCAGTACTTC
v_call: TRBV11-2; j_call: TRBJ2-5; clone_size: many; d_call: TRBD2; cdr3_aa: CASTRTSGAGETQYF; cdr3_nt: TGTGCCAGCACCCGGACTAGCGGGGCCGGCGAGACCCAGTACTTC
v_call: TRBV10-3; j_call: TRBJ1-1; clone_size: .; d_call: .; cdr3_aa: CAISDLGTRGTEAFF; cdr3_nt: TGTGCCATCAGTGACCTAGGGACCCGGGGCACTGAAGCTTTCTTT
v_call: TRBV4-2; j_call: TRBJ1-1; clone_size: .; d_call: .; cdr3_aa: CASSLSGRSEAFF; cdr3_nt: TGTGCCAGCAGCCTGTCAGGGAGGTCTGAAGCTTTCTTT
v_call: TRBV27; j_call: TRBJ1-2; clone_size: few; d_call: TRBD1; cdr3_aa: CASSSTGTGIHCTF; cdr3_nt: TGTGCCAGCAGTTCCACCGGGACAGGGATTCATTGCACCTTC
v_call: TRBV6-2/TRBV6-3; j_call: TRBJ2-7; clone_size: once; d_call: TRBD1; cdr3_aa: CAGSDYGTAYYEQYF; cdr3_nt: TGTGCCGGCAGTGATTACGGGACAGCCTACTACGAGCAGTACTTC
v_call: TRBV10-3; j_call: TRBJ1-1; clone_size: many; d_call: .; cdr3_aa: CAINKHPNTEAFF; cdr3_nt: TGTGCCATCAACAAACACCCAAACACTGAAGCTTTCTTT
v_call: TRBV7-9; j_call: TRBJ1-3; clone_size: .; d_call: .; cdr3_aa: CAGWGTNSGNTIYF; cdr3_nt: TGTGCCGGCTGGGGGACAAACTCTGGAAACACCATATATTTT
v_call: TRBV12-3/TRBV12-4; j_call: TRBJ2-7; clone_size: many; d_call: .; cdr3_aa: CASSPGTREYEQYF; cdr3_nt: TGTGCCAGCAGCCCCGGGACAAGAGAGTACGAGCAGTACTTC
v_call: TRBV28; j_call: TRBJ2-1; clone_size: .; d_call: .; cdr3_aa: CASSLSTGAYNEQFF; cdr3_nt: TGTGCCAGCAGTTTATCTACAGGAGCCTACAATGAGCAGTTCTTC
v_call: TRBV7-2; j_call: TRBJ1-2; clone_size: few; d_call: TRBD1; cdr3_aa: CASSLGTGLAGYTF; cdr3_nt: TGTGCCAGCAGCTTAGGGACAGGTTTGGCTGGCTACACCTTC
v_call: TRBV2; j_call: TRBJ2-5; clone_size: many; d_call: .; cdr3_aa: CASRGMAPGTQYF; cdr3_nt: TGTGCCAGCAGAGGAATGGCACCAGGGACCCAGTACTTC
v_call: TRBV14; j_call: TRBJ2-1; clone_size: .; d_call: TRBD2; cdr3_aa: CASSTASGRASHEQFF; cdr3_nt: TGTGCCAGCAGCACTGCCAGCGGGAGGGCCTCCCATGAGCAGTTCTTC
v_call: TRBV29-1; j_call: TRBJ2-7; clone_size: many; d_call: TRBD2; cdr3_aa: CSGTAGVGEQYF; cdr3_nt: TGCAGCGGAACAGCGGGAGTGGGCGAGCAGTACTTC
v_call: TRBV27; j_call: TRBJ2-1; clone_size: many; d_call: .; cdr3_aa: CASSPVQRSNEQFF; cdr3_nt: TGTGCCAGCTCGCCAGTTCAGCGAAGCAATGAGCAGTTCTTC
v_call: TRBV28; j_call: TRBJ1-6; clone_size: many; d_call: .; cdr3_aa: CASSYGGAVHSPLHF; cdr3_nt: TGTGCCAGCAGTTACGGGGGCGCTGTCCATTCACCCCTCCACTTT
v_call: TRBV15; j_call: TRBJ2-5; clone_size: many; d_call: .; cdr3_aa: CATSREPGRVETQYF; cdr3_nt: TGTGCCACCAGCAGAGAACCAGGGCGGGTGGAGACCCAGTACTTC
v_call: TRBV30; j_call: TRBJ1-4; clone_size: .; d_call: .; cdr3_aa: CAWNQGTTNEKLFF; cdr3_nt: TGTGCCTGGAACCAGGGGACAACTAATGAAAAACTGTTTTTT
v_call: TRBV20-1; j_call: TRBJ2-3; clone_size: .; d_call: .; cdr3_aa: CSAYRLTSTDTQYF; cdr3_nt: TGCAGTGCTTACAGGTTAACTAGCACAGATACGCAGTATTTT
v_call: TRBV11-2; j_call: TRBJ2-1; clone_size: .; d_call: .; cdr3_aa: CASSFGSLANEQFF; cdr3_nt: TGTGCCAGCAGCTTCGGGTCGCTCGCCAATGAGCAGTTCTTC
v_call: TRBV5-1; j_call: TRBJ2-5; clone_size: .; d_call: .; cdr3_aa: CASSLGWSQETQYF; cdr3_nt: TGCGCCAGCAGCTTGGGTTGGAGCCAAGAGACCCAGTACTTC
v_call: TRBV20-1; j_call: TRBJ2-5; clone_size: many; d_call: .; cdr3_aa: CSAPLGLGPQETQYF; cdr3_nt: TGCAGTGCCCCCTTAGGGCTCGGCCCCCAAGAGACCCAGTACTTC
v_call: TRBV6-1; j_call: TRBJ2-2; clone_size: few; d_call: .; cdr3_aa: CASIQEVAVTGELFF; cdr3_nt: TGTGCCAGCATTCAGGAGGTGGCCGTCACCGGGGAGCTGTTTTTT
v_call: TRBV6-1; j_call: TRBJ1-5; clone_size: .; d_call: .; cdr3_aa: CASSTAGGNQPQHF; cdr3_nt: TGTGCCAGCAGCACAGCAGGGGGCAATCAGCCCCAGCATTTT
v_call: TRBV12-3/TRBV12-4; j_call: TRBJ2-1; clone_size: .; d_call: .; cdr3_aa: CASNGANTNEQFF; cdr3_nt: TGTGCATCCAACGGGGCGAATACCAATGAGCAGTTCTTC
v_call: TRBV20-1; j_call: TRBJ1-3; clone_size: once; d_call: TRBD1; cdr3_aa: CSARDSFLSGNTIYF; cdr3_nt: TGCAGTGCTCGGGACAGTTTCCTCTCTGGAAACACCATATATTTT
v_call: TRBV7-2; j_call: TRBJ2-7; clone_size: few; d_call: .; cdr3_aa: CASSPWDRRLDEQYF; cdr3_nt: TGTGCCAGCAGCCCCTGGGACCGGCGTCTGGACGAGCAGTACTTC
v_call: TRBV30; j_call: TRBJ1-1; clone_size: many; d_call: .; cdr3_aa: CAWSPGEGHTEAFF; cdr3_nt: TGTGCCTGGAGTCCCGGGGAGGGGCACACTGAAGCTTTCTTT
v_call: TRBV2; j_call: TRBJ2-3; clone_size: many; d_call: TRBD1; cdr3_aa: CASRRQGAPDTQYF; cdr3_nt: TGTGCCAGCAGGAGGCAGGGGGCCCCAGATACGCAGTATTTT
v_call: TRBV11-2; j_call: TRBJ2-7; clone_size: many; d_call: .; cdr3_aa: CASSLVGGRYEQYF; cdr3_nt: TGTGCCAGCAGCTTAGTAGGGGGGAGGTACGAGCAGTACTTC
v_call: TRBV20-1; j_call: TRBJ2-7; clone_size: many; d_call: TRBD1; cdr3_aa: CSARDSDRTYEQYF; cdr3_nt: TGCAGTGCTAGAGACTCGGACAGGACCTACGAGCAGTACTTC